This entry describes one TCR beta chain. Antigen unknown. The CDR3 is 14 amino acids. Germline values: CDR1 SGDLS, CDR2 YYNGEE. V lost 2 bases and J lost 3; bases outside the gene matches: 0. The data were taken from a study of T cell responses to AZD1222 COVID-19 vaccine. Study results and limitations: There were repertoire samples only from the period after the peak T cell response. Most donors were white British, females outnumbered males, and clonal diversity was possibly underestimated.

Generated by immunoSEQ multiplex PCR, the TCRdb table keeps only in-frame clones and is missing some. The data contain 100,000 to 150,000 clones, roughly 84% of them singletons. The source is an adult in good health. Sequencing was performed on peripheral blood, taken on day 0 of AZD1222 vaccination. The chain carries TRBV9 and TRBJ1-1; 11 nucleotides line up with TRBD1. The chain's CDR3 is CASSVGQGDTEAFF. The CDR3 DNA sequence: TGTGCCAGCAGCGTGGGACAGGGGGACACTGAAGCTTTCTTT.